Following are 7 T cell receptor beta chains from one sample sequenced in a study of post-analysis software for immune sequencing data. Study conclusions and caveats: Four or five TRBV segments occurring more often in patients than controls included TRBV5-6, TRBV5-1 and TRBV20-1.

Presence of unique molecular identifiers characterized the TCR beta cDNA libraries. TCRdb re-called the PCR reads with MiXCR, one entry per CDR3 protein. The profile shows approximately 660,000 distinct CDR3 sequences, 59% of them singletons. No antigens are known for them. The specimen was blood. These receptors all stem from a girl between 2 and 10 years old with multiple sclerosis.

This sequence joins TRBV29-1 and TRBJ1-1; possible D gene TRBD1, 6 bases. V was cut by 5 bases and J by 1 base, with 26 bases left in between. The CDR3 is made up of 18 amino acids. Germline assignment: CDR1 SQVTM and CDR2 ANQGSEA. Written as DNA, the CDR3 is TGCAGCGTTAAAATACGCCGGGGGCTAAAAAACTCGAACACTGAAGCTTTCTTT. Translated, it gives CSVKIRRGLKNSNTEAFF.

V usage is TRBV7-9 and J usage is TRBJ1-1, with no clear D. V was shortened by 5 bases and J by 0 bases, with 13 bases between the two germline ends. The CDR3 loop spans 15 amino acids. Germline lookup yields CDR1 SEHNR and CDR2 FQNEAQ (reference sequence). The CDR3 loop reads CASSPPKVVNTEAFF. The CDR3 nucleotides read TGTGCCAGCAGCCCTCCTAAGGTTGTGAACACTGAAGCTTTCTTT.

This clonotype came up many times. The V and J genes are TRBV7-2 and TRBJ2-3; D is undetermined. The CDR3 consists of 12 residues. Trimming left V 6 bases short and J 2 bases short, with 6 bases between. Germline-derived CDR1 and CDR2 are SGHTA and FQGNSA. CDR3 bases: TGTGCCAGCAGTTACTACACAGATACGCAGTATTTT. Its protein product is CASSYYTDTQYF.

The chain links TRBV2 to TRBJ2-7; TRBD2 matches at 10 bases. The CDR3 contains 15 residues. The germline gives CDR1 SNHLY, CDR2 FYNNEI. Germline trimming cut 8 bases from V and 6 bases from J; bases unmatched to any gene: 13. Here the CDR3 reads CASGRGPSGRGEQYF. For the CDR3, the DNA is TGTGCCAGCGGCAGGGGGCCTAGCGGGAGAGGCGAGCAGTACTTC.

This chain uses TRBV7-2 with TRBJ1-2, with D hard to call. This CDR3 region has 18 residues. V was pared by 1 base and J by 2 bases, with 20 bases between. Germline V lookup: CDR1 SGHTA, CDR2 FQGNSA. The CDR3 region is CASSLGMSGRPSNYGYTF. The CDR3 DNA reads as TGTGCCAGCAGCTTAGGCATGAGTGGCAGACCCTCGAACTATGGCTACACCTTC.

V and J are TRBV12-3 or TRBV12-4 and TRBJ2-1; D is uncertain. The length of the CDR3 is 15 residues. The V end was cut by 1 base, the J end by 10 bases, with 17 bases between. CDR3 in amino acids: CASSLGLGSSFEQFF. DNA of the CDR3: TGTGCCAGCAGTTTAGGGTTAGGTTCATCATTCGAGCAGTTCTTC.

V gene TRBV24-1 combines with J gene TRBJ2-3; D is unresolved. Germline assignment: CDR1 KGHDR and CDR2 SFDVKD. Trimming cost V 2 bases and J 4 bases, with 12 bases left between them. The CDR3 runs to 15 residues. The CDR3 protein is CATSDSRPEADTQYF. Here the CDR3 DNA reads TGTGCCACCAGTGATTCAAGGCCTGAAGCAGATACGCAGTATTTT.